A selection of T cell receptor beta chains follows, all from one sample in a study of shared T cell receptors in the human thymus. Using immunoSEQ multiplex PCR, the repertoire was profiled, and TCRdb retains in-frame clones only, with some absent. Here the sample spans 700,000 or so clones, roughly 85% being singletons. These same records also appear under a second study, on human thymus T cells.

Sequencing was performed on thymocytes. These receptors were collected from a girl under three years old with a congenital heart defect. CDR3s include the opening cysteine and the closing phenylalanine or tryptophan. Each record gives: J gene, V gene, D gene, clone size, CDR3 protein, CDR3 DNA. A D gene is named only where the DNA matches it firmly. Clone size, where shown, is once, few, many, or a class for clones that have expanded.

j_gene: TRBJ2-7
v_gene: TRBV10-2
d_gene: TRBD2
abundance: .
CDR3aa: CASSLPSGGIHSYEQYF
CDR3nt: TGCGCCAGCTCCCTTCCTAGCGGGGGGATCCACTCCTACGAGCAGTACTTC

j_gene: TRBJ1-5
v_gene: TRBV6-5
d_gene: .
abundance: .
CDR3aa: CASRKSSRVDQPQHF
CDR3nt: TGTGCCAGCAGAAAAAGTTCCAGGGTGGATCAGCCCCAGCATTTT

j_gene: TRBJ2-3
v_gene: TRBV5-1
d_gene: .
abundance: once
CDR3aa: CASSLSEDTQYF
CDR3nt: TGCGCCAGCAGCCTATCTGAAGATACGCAGTATTTT

j_gene: TRBJ2-3
v_gene: TRBV21-1
d_gene: .
abundance: .
CDR3aa: CASSKRQGADTQYF
CDR3nt: TGTGCCAGCAGCAAAAGGCAGGGGGCGGATACGCAGTATTTT

j_gene: TRBJ1-2
v_gene: TRBV6-6
d_gene: TRBD1
abundance: .
CDR3aa: CASSYSATGIGYTF
CDR3nt: TGTGCCAGCAGTTACTCGGCGACAGGGATCGGCTACACCTTC

j_gene: TRBJ1-2
v_gene: TRBV6-6
d_gene: TRBD1
abundance: few
CDR3aa: CASSRDRGFYGYTF
CDR3nt: TGTGCCAGCAGTAGGGACAGGGGGTTTTATGGCTACACCTTC

j_gene: TRBJ1-2
v_gene: TRBV2
d_gene: .
abundance: .
CDR3aa: CASSADSYGYTF
CDR3nt: TGTGCCAGCAGTGCGGACAGCTATGGCTACACCTTC

j_gene: TRBJ1-2
v_gene: TRBV19
d_gene: .
abundance: .
CDR3aa: CASSIDAHTYGYTF
CDR3nt: TGTGCCAGTAGTATAGATGCCCACACCTATGGCTACACCTTC

j_gene: TRBJ2-2
v_gene: TRBV6-1
d_gene: .
abundance: .
CDR3aa: CASSRRTAEHGELFF
CDR3nt: TGTGCCAGCAGCCGAAGGACAGCCGAGCACGGGGAGCTGTTTTTT

j_gene: TRBJ2-3
v_gene: TRBV7-9
d_gene: TRBD1
abundance: .
CDR3aa: CASSLARQGVEDTQYF
CDR3nt: TGTGCCAGCAGCCTGGCTCGACAGGGAGTGGAAGATACGCAGTATTTT

j_gene: TRBJ1-2
v_gene: TRBV29-1
d_gene: .
abundance: .
CDR3aa: CSADSYGYTF
CDR3nt: TGCAGCGCCGACAGCTATGGCTACACCTTC

j_gene: TRBJ2-1
v_gene: TRBV6-6
d_gene: TRBD2
abundance: .
CDR3aa: CASSKKRTSGGNEQFF
CDR3nt: TGTGCCAGCAGTAAGAAGCGGACTAGCGGGGGGAATGAGCAGTTCTTC

j_gene: TRBJ2-3
v_gene: TRBV2
d_gene: TRBD2
abundance: .
CDR3aa: CASSLKLRAGGRECSDTQYF
CDR3nt: TGTGCCAGCAGTCTTAAGTTAAGAGCGGGGGGGCGGGAGTGTTCAGATACGCAGTATTTT

j_gene: TRBJ1-5
v_gene: TRBV2
d_gene: .
abundance: once
CDR3aa: CASSSLGRECQPQHF
CDR3nt: TGTGCCAGCAGCTCTCTTGGCAGGGAATGTCAGCCCCAGCATTTT

j_gene: TRBJ2-1
v_gene: TRBV28
d_gene: TRBD2
abundance: once
CDR3aa: CASSPLAGGQDEQFF
CDR3nt: TGTGCCAGCAGTCCACTGGCGGGGGGGCAGGATGAGCAGTTCTTC

j_gene: TRBJ1-6
v_gene: TRBV5-6
d_gene: .
abundance: .
CDR3aa: CASSLLSQENDSPLHF
CDR3nt: TGTGCCAGCAGCTTGTTATCACAGGAAAATGATTCACCCCTCCACTTT

j_gene: TRBJ2-6
v_gene: TRBV5-1
d_gene: .
abundance: .
CDR3aa: CASSRTGGAGGSGANVLTF
CDR3nt: TGCGCCAGCAGCCGGACCGGAGGGGCAGGTGGCTCTGGGGCCAACGTCCTGACTTTC

j_gene: TRBJ1-6
v_gene: TRBV4-1
d_gene: .
abundance: .
CDR3aa: CASSQARPHQDNSPLHF
CDR3nt: TGCGCCAGCAGCCAAGCCCGACCCCACCAGGATAATTCACCCCTCCACTTT

j_gene: TRBJ1-6
v_gene: TRBV4-1
d_gene: .
abundance: .
CDR3aa: CASSSMDTTTTYNSPLHF
CDR3nt: TGCGCCAGCAGCTCTATGGACACAACCACTACCTATAATTCACCCCTCCACTTT

j_gene: TRBJ2-1
v_gene: TRBV7-3
d_gene: TRBD1
abundance: .
CDR3aa: CASSLSDRGPHNSSYNEQFF
CDR3nt: TGTGCCAGCAGCTTAAGCGACAGGGGGCCCCACAATTCCTCCTACAATGAGCAGTTCTTC

j_gene: TRBJ1-5
v_gene: TRBV4-1
d_gene: TRBD1
abundance: .
CDR3aa: CASSQAPGQGHQPQHF
CDR3nt: TGCGCCAGCAGCCAGGCGCCGGGACAGGGTCATCAGCCCCAGCATTTT

j_gene: TRBJ2-1
v_gene: TRBV14
d_gene: TRBD1
abundance: .
CDR3aa: CASSQDRGTGGNNEQFF
CDR3nt: TGTGCCAGCAGCCAAGATCGCGGGACAGGGGGGAACAATGAGCAGTTCTTC

j_gene: TRBJ1-6
v_gene: TRBV7-2
d_gene: .
abundance: once
CDR3aa: CASSVPGDTISPPLHF
CDR3nt: TGTGCCAGCAGCGTACCCGGGGACACAATAAGCCCACCCCTCCACTTT

j_gene: TRBJ1-2
v_gene: TRBV28
d_gene: .
abundance: .
CDR3aa: CASSFTRGYGYTF
CDR3nt: TGTGCCAGCAGTTTCACTCGGGGCTATGGCTACACCTTC

j_gene: TRBJ2-1
v_gene: TRBV29-1
d_gene: TRBD1
abundance: .
CDR3aa: CSVEEGTGGSYNEQFF
CDR3nt: TGCAGCGTTGAAGAGGGGACAGGCGGTTCCTACAATGAGCAGTTCTTC

j_gene: TRBJ2-7
v_gene: TRBV18
d_gene: .
abundance: .
CDR3aa: CASSHTDVPSYEQYF
CDR3nt: TGTGCCAGCTCACACACAGACGTTCCCTCCTACGAGCAGTACTTC

j_gene: TRBJ2-3
v_gene: TRBV5-4
d_gene: TRBD2
abundance: .
CDR3aa: CASSPGLGATDTQYF
CDR3nt: TGTGCCAGCAGCCCGGGACTAGGGGCTACAGATACGCAGTATTTT

j_gene: TRBJ2-2
v_gene: TRBV2
d_gene: TRBD2
abundance: .
CDR3aa: CASSDPMTSGGACTGELFF
CDR3nt: TGTGCCAGCAGCGACCCCATGACTAGCGGGGGGGCTTGCACCGGGGAGCTGTTTTTT

j_gene: TRBJ2-5
v_gene: TRBV4-1
d_gene: TRBD2
abundance: .
CDR3aa: CASSKLAGAGETQYF
CDR3nt: TGCGCCAGCAGCAAACTAGCGGGGGCCGGGGAGACCCAGTACTTC

j_gene: TRBJ2-5
v_gene: TRBV5-4
d_gene: .
abundance: .
CDR3aa: CASSIAGKEETQYF
CDR3nt: TGTGCCAGCAGCATTGCCGGGAAAGAAGAGACCCAGTACTTC

j_gene: TRBJ2-7
v_gene: TRBV4-2
d_gene: .
abundance: .
CDR3aa: CASSQRRDSYEQYF
CDR3nt: TGTGCCAGCAGCCAAAGGCGGGACAGCTACGAGCAGTACTTC

j_gene: TRBJ1-2
v_gene: TRBV7-6
d_gene: .
abundance: .
CDR3aa: CASSLEPGRFLKNNGYTF
CDR3nt: TGTGCCAGCAGCTTAGAGCCAGGGCGGTTCCTGAAAAACAATGGCTACACCTTC